The present TCR beta chain was sequenced within a study of human T cells and chemical hapten exposure (dated by TCRdb to the early 2020s). Notes on the research overall: For sensitization, 2% DPC in acetone was applied to a 2 cm by 2 cm area of upper inner arm skin. Throughout the approximately 24-week study period, patients were also given weekly therapeutic DPC doses on the scalp. For TCR sequencing, blood came from some 31 alopecia patients at anywhere from one to four time points (pre-sensitization, 2, 6 and 24 weeks). Patch testing was performed on the upper back with Finn chambers containing 0.01% DPC, and the patch tests were scored after 6 days according to International Contact Dermatitis Research Group standards. Peripheral blood TCR repertoire changes were tracked in vivo in alopecia patients during primary and secondary sensitization to the hapten diphenylcyclopropenone (DPC). Blood was sampled from patients pre-sensitization (week 0) and at 2, 6 and about 24 weeks after DPC sensitization. Libraries were combined into a pool for sequencing, and differences in TCR yield between samples came mainly from small differences in library volumes within the pool. Alopecia areata with under or over 50% scalp involvement, alopecia totalis and alopecia universalis were represented in the patient cohort, which was mostly female.

The investigation overall reported the following: Repeated subsampling changed both the strength of the expansion versus patch-test correlation and the threshold at which that correlation became significant. Expanded TCRs formed significantly more large CDR3 similarity clusters than pre-sensitization or healthy control sets, consistent with antigen-driven responses. The number of PT1 expanded TCRs positively correlated with patch test score, significant at thresholds 8, 16 and 32 but not 4. No change with DPC sensitization was found in the number of TCRs above 1 in 1000 frequency, and no evidence of global repertoire structure alterations was found. Alopecia, a presumed autoimmune disease, was present in all patients, so the immune response of the patients might differ from that of healthy individuals.

This clonotype was seen many times. No antigen is known for it. Per-nucleotide qualities are absent, and no much larger clonotype sits a single base away. The library was made by RACE. Instrument used: NextSeq 500. During library preparation, unique molecular identifiers were attached to individual cDNA molecules so that TCRs could be counted quantitatively and reproducibly. From each blood RNA sample, both TCR alpha and TCR beta chains were sequenced. For the original study's pipeline: Samples had a median of roughly 91,000 TCRs, with a range from 23,224 to 690,600. The Decombinator software suite was used to annotate V, J and CDR3 in the TCR reads. To make PS versus PT1 abundance plots, every sample was subsampled to the same number of TCRs (28,000). Expanded TCRs were defined as absent before sensitization and observed at least eight times at the 2-week time point. TCRdb ran its own pipeline on the public reads, namely fastp trimming at Q25 and MiXCR clone calling, and kept in-frame beta chains. Each entry is one CDR3 protein sequence, shown with its most common DNA and genes. The V and J calls reflect TCRdb's pipeline rather than the authors' work. A total of roughly 120,000 distinct CDR3 sequences appear in this sample, about 12% of them only once. The ten top clones hold roughly 1.5% of the sample.

Counted from cysteine to phenylalanine, this CDR3 has 14 amino acids. This entry keeps only the CDR3 DNA: 42 bases, framed from base 1. For CDR1 and CDR2, the germline V gene lists MDHEN and SYDVKM. At the junction V is shortened by 7 bases and J by 3 bases, with 15 bases in between. Explained via the paper, the time point label denotes: patch test 1, 2 weeks after DPC sensitization. In the paper's terms, the treatment or condition label means: therapeutic diphenylcyclopropenone sensitization with weekly scalp DPC. At every patch-test visit, the blood draw took place before the patch test was put on. Patients were considered eligible if aged 18 to 70, diagnosed with alopecia and deemed suitable for DPC therapy, and patients were excluded if pregnant. Total RNA was extracted from unfractionated whole blood collected in Tempus Blood RNA tubes.

The receptor's source is a woman aged 45 to 65 with alopecia areata. Some clones in this sample may be carry-over from other donors' samples. Rearrangement joined TRBV28 to TRBJ1-1; matching of 5 bases hints at TRBD1 as the D gene. This specimen was whole blood, taken in connection with sensitization to the hapten diphenylcyclopropenone (DPC). In nucleotides, the sequence is TGTGCCAGCACTCCTGGGGGGATATACACTGAAGCTTTCTTT. It specifies CASTPGGIYTEAFF. This CDR3, with the reference TRBV28 and TRBJ1-1 proteins standing in past its ends, gives the full variable domain DVKVTQSSRYLVKRTGEKVFLECVQDMDHENMFWYRQDPGLGLRLIYFSYDVKMKEKGDIPEGYSVSREKKERFSLILESASTNQTSMYLCASTPGGIYTEAFFGQGTRLTVV.